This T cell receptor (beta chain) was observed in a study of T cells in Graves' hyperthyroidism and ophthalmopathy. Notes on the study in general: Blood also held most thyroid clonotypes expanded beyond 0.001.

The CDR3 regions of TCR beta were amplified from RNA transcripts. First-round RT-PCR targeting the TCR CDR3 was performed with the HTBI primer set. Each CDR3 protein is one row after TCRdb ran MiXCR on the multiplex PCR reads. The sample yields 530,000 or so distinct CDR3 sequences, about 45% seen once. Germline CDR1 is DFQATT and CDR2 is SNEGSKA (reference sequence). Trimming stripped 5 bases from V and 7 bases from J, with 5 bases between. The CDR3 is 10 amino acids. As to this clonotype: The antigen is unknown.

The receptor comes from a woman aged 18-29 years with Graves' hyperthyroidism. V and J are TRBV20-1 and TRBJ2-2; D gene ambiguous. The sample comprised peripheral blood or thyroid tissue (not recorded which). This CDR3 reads CSACVGELFF. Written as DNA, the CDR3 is TGCAGTGCTTGCGTCGGGGAGCTGTTTTTT.